This T cell receptor beta chain was retrieved from a study of T cell repertoires in cytomegalovirus infection. Study details: It can be stated that public TCR beta signatures indicated CMV infection as well as a matching HLA type.

This clonotype showed up just a few times. Its specificity is unknown. TCRdb fed the reads into MiXCR, producing one record per CDR3 protein. Of approximately 400,000 distinct CDR3 sequences detected, roughly a third appear once; the ten largest clones hold approximately 13%. Overall study results and limits: HLA-C-restricted CMV clonotypes gave the most frequent clonotype in two of eight donors. Identification of carriers of CMV plus the relevant HLA was performed using cumulative public TCR beta family frequency.

The TCR sequence derives from a human donor in good health (CMV status not recorded). Some clones in this sample may be carry-over from other donors' samples. Source material: PBMCs.

The CDR3 DNA follows: TGTGCCAGCAGCTACTTAGGGGTGGGCACTGAAGCTTTCTTT. The encoded protein is CASSYLGVGTEAFF. The V call is TRBV11-2, the J call TRBJ1-1; weak D call: TRBD1 (5 bases). Trimming left V 4 bases short and J 4 bases short, with 13 bases between. This CDR3 spans 14 amino acids. Germline CDR1 is SGHAT and CDR2 is FQNNGV.